Following are 14 T cell receptor beta chains from one sample sequenced in a study of type 1 regulatory T cells. Antigens for these TCRs are unknown. TCRdb reprocessed the reads via MiXCR and lists one record per CDR3 protein. The table has 63,000 or so distinct CDR3 sequences, 49% seen once. Sequenced sample: cultured non-Tr1 T cells, either the whole culture or a sorted T cell fraction (not recorded which). Source of these receptors: a human donor in good health.

About this clonotype: An end of the junction does not agree with germline; a read error may underlie this. The chain combines TRBV6-5 with TRBJ1-1, with D possibly being TRBD1 (5 bases). The CDR3 is 12 amino acids. CDR1 is MNHEY, CDR2 SVGAGI, per germline. The CDR3 DNA is TGTGCCAGCAGACCCGGGACGGCAACCCAGGTCTTT. Translation: CASRPGTATQVF.

CDR3 residues: CASSLVIQETQYF. In DNA form, the CDR3 reads TGCGCCAGCAGCTTGGTTATCCAAGAGACCCAGTACTTC. The gene calls are TRBV5-1 and TRBJ2-5; D is undetermined. Germline CDR1 SGHRS, CDR2 YFSETQ. Trimming pared 0 bases from V and 1 base from J, leaving 4 bases between. The CDR3 spans 13 residues. The complete variable domain, with remaining parts taken from reference TRBV5-1 and TRBJ2-5, reads KAGVTQTPRYLIKTRGQQVTLSCSPISGHRSVSWYQQTPGQGLQFLFEYFSETQRNKGNFPGRFSGRQFSNSRSEMNVSTLELGDSALYLCASSLVIQETQYFGPGTRLLVL.

This clonotype was recorded a few times. The chain employs TRBV19 and TRBJ2-7; TRBD1 agrees at 7 bases. Trimming took 1 base from V and 3 from J; bases not matched to a gene: 3. CDR1 is LNHDA and CDR2 is SQIVND in the germline V gene (reference sequence). This CDR3 is 14 amino acids long. The CDR3 coding sequence is TGTGCCAGTAGTATAGGGACAGGCAGCTACGAGCAGTACTTC. Protein sequence: CASSIGTGSYEQYF.

This clonotype was detected a few times. J is TRBJ1-1 and V is TRBV29-1; no definite D call. V shed 3 bases and J shed 4 bases, with 9 bases lying between them. Looked up from germline, CDR1 is SQVTM and CDR2 is ANQGSEA. The CDR3 length is 12 residues. The CDR3 DNA reads TGCAGCGTTGATAGTACGACCACTGAAGCTTTCTTT. It codes for CSVDSTTTEAFF. The full variable domain, rest sourced from reference TRBV29-1 and TRBJ1-1, is SAVISQKPSRDICQRGTSLTIQCQVDSQVTMMFWYRQQPGQSLTLIATANQGSEATYESGFVIDKFPISRPNLTFSTLTVSNMSPEDSSIYLCSVDSTTTEAFFGQGTRLTVV.

The chain joins TRBV6-1 to TRBJ2-7; either TRBD1 or TRBD2 may fit D (5 bases each). With 7 bases removed from V and 3 bases from J, the gap between germline ends came to 19 bases. The germline CDR1 and CDR2 sequences are MNHNS and SASEGT. This CDR3 region has 15 residues. The DNA for the CDR3 is TGTGCCAGCAAGCAGGACGAGGGACCCTTCTACGAGCAGTACTTC. Translated: CASKQDEGPFYEQYF.

This clonotype was observed a few times. This chain uses TRBV12-3 or TRBV12-4 with TRBJ1-1; a possible D gene is TRBD1 (5 bases). The V gene lost 3 bases and the J gene lost 5 bases, with 13 bases spanning the gap. CDR3 length: 14 residues. The CDR3 protein is CASSFEGLGTEAFF. In nucleotides, the CDR3 is TGTGCCAGCAGTTTTGAGGGGCTAGGGACTGAAGCTTTCTTT.

There are a few counts of this clonotype. This sequence joins TRBV5-1 and TRBJ2-1, with 11 bases fitting TRBD2. V shed 5 bases, J shed 8 bases, and the junction held 9 bases outside the gene matches. Per the germline V gene, CDR1 is SGHRS and CDR2 is YFSETQ. The CDR3 sequence is 15 residues long. CDR3 nucleotide sequence: TGCGCCAGCAGAGGTAGCGGGGGGGCCGGGTATGAGCAGTTCTTC. Amino acids: CASRGSGGAGYEQFF. Combining the CDR3 with reference TRBV5-1 and TRBJ2-1 gives the whole variable domain KAGVTQTPRYLIKTRGQQVTLSCSPISGHRSVSWYQQTPGQGLQFLFEYFSETQRNKGNFPGRFSGRQFSNSRSEMNVSTLELGDSALYLCASRGSGGAGYEQFFGPGTRLTVL.

The table lists this clonotype with a few counts. This chain connects TRBV2 to TRBJ1-3; 8 bases line up with TRBD1. V was clipped by 8 bases and J by 2 bases; unmatched bases: 5. Germline lookup yields CDR1 SNHLY and CDR2 FYNNEI. This CDR3 is built from 14 residues. The CDR3 reads CASQQGDPGNTIYF. The CDR3 DNA reads TGTGCCAGCCAACAGGGGGATCCTGGAAACACCATATATTTT.

This clonotype was picked up a small number of times. The chain is built from TRBV5-1 and TRBJ2-7, with TRBD2 identical over 12 bases. V lost 1 base and J lost 10; bases outside the gene matches: 9. This CDR3 comprises 15 residues. Germline loops: CDR1 SGHRS, CDR2 YFSETQ. The DNA of the CDR3 is TGCGCCAGCAGCTTGAATTTACTAGCGGGGGGTACACAGTACTTC. Translation gives CASSLNLLAGGTQYF.

Note on this clonotype: The junction departs from the called germline gene at one end, perhaps through a read error. The chain is built from TRBV5-5 and TRBJ1-1; tentative D call: TRBD1 (5 bases). In germline, CDR1 is SGHKS, CDR2 YYEKEE (reference sequence). CDR3 length: 14 amino acids. CDR3 DNA: TGTGCCAGCAGCTTTGGGACCGGTAACAGTGAAGCTTTCTTT. This encodes CASSFGTGNSEAFF.

The chain employs TRBV2 and TRBJ1-5; 12 bases are shared with TRBD1. V lost 6 bases and J lost 0; bases outside the gene matches: 6. This CDR3 has 17 residues. Germline CDR1 SNHLY, CDR2 FYNNEI. The DNA of the CDR3 is TGTGCCAGCAGAGCCGGGACAGGGGGCTATAGCAATCAGCCCCAGCATTTT. This sequence encodes CASRAGTGGYSNQPQHF.

The genes are TRBV4-3 and TRBJ1-4; D is ambiguous. V lost 0 bases, J lost 8 bases, and 13 bases lay in between. Germline V CDR1 and CDR2: LGHNA, YSLEER. This CDR3 has 15 residues. The chain's CDR3 is CASSQDPADGEKLFF. The CDR3, as DNA: TGCGCCAGCAGCCAAGATCCGGCAGATGGAGAAAAACTGTTTTTT.

With respect to this clonotype: A junction end diverges from the germline sequence, so it may reflect a read error. The chain couples TRBV12-3 or TRBV12-4 to TRBJ1-5; maybe TRBD1 (5 bases). The CDR3 is made up of 15 amino acids. The CDR3 here is CASSLIEGSNHPQHF. CDR3 in DNA: TGTGCCAGCAGCTTAATAGAGGGGAGCAATCACCCCCAGCATTTT.

This clonotype was counted between two and nine times. The chain has TRBV7-2 and TRBJ2-3; TRBD2 matches 8 bases. CDR3 size: 15 residues. Per germline, CDR1 SGHTA and CDR2 FQGNSA. V lost 1 base to trimming and J lost 6 bases; unmatched junction nucleotides: 6. The CDR3 DNA reads as TGTGCCAGCAGCTTAGTTGCGGGGGGCCTGGATACGCAGTATTTT. Amino acid sequence: CASSLVAGGLDTQYF.